This T cell receptor (beta chain) is from a study of beta chain features in type 1 diabetes. The study's findings and limits: More deletions and fewer insertions at VDJ junctions were seen in type 1 diabetes patients.

This CDR3 is 15 amino acids long. V gave up 7 bases and J gave up 2 bases; unmatched junction bases: 9. Germline CDR1 MNHNY, CDR2 SVGAGI (reference sequence). Of note for this clone: Antigen: not known.

The isolated RNA, all of it, was reverse transcribed, so expressed TCRB transcripts were what got sequenced. Data came from immunoSEQ multiplex PCR; TCRdb stores just in-frame clones and leaves some out. The table includes fewer than 400,000 clones, 7.5% to 9% detected once. Specimen: central memory CD4+ T cells from blood. The receptor was derived from a woman under 30 in good health. The genes are TRBV6-6 and TRBJ2-7, with TRBD1 identical over 9 bases. The chain's CDR3 is CASNTGTGFTYEQYF. CDR3 in DNA: TGTGCCAGCAATACCGGGACAGGGTTCACCTACGAGCAGTACTTC.